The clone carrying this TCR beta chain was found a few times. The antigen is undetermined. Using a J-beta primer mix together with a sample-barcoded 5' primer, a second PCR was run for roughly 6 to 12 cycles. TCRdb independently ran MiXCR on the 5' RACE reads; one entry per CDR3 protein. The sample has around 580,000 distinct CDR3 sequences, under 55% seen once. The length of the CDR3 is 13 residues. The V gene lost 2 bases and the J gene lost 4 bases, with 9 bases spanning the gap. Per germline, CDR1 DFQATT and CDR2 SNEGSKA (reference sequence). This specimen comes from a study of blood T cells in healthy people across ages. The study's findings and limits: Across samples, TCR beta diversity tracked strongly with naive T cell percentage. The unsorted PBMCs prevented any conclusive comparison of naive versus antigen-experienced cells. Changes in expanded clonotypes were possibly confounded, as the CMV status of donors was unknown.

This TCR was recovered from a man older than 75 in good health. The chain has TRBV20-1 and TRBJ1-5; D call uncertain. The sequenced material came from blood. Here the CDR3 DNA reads TGCAGTGCTAGACGGGCGGCAAATCAGCCCCAGCATTTT. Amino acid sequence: CSARRAANQPQHF.